The clone carrying this TCR beta chain has only a few counts. Its target is not known. The sample originates from a study of spatial heterogeneity in lung cancer. Study observations and caveats: In tumors, expanded intratumoral alpha and beta TCR counts tracked mutation counts.

This sample's time point: sample taken at primary tumor resection. Around 70 TRACERx patients with early, untreated non-small cell lung cancer donated samples. Extraction of whole RNA from tumor, nontumor lung or frozen PBMC preceded unsorted sequencing. V was cut by 6 bases and J by 2 bases, with 7 bases left in between. Germline CDR1 reads DFQATT; CDR2 reads SNEGSKA (reference sequence). The CDR3 covers 11 residues. TCR cDNA molecules each had a unique molecular identifier. A single record per CDR3 protein comes from TCRdb applying MiXCR to the 5' RACE reads. The top ten hold approximately 7.1% of the sample, which has some 10,000 distinct CDR3 sequences, over 6% seen once.

The TCR comes from a female donor with early-stage non-small cell lung cancer. V and J are TRBV20-1 and TRBJ2-5, with D tentatively TRBD2 (5 bases). Here the sequenced sample was lung tumor tissue, taken at surgery. CDR3 residues: CSALEQETQYF. As DNA, the CDR3 is TGCAGTGCACTAGAGCAAGAGACCCAGTACTTC.